This entry concerns a single TCR beta chain. Germline assignment: CDR1 LGHDT and CDR2 YNNKEL (reference sequence). CDR3 length equals 16 residues. V was pared by 0 bases and J by 7 bases, with 7 bases of the junction left unmatched. The record originates from a study of blood T cell repertoires in COVID-19. Study-wide context: Sites in the United States, Italy and Spain provided acute and convalescent COVID-19 samples. From T cells, B-cell-depleted T cells, or PBMCs came the material, which was cDNA or gDNA.

Seattle patients were enrolled while actively infected and followed longitudinally. Original analysis: How many nucleated cells were present was estimated from reference gene primer amplification. The data were produced by immunoSEQ multiplex PCR, yet TCRdb's version contains in-frame clones alone and is incomplete. That table gives V, J and clone size, and the DNA gave D and trimming. The profile covers hundreds of thousands of clones, with 81% appearing a single time and 6% to 8% taken by the ten largest. The specimen sequenced was peripheral blood. The chain is built from TRBV3-1 (or the pseudogene TRBV3-2) and TRBJ2-1, with TRBD2 matching 9 bases. The source is a woman older than 75 with COVID-19, enrolled during active disease. The CDR3 DNA sequence: TGTGCCAGCAGCCAAGACGGAGCGGGAGGACGAAATGAGCAGTTCTTC. Translation: CASSQDGAGGRNEQFF.